This TCR beta chain was sequenced in a study of OX40 agonist ivuxolimab in advanced cancers. A note on the overall study: Ivuxolimab was an agonistic, fully human IgG2 monoclonal antibody directed against OX40 (CD134), a costimulatory receptor. Patients were allowed to have had prior anti-PD-1, anti-PD-L1 or anti-CTLA-4 therapy, and roughly 40% of the dose-escalation patients had previously received checkpoint inhibitors. In the dose-escalation cohort, 65% to 90% of patients were male, and the mean age was approximately 60 years, with a range of roughly 20 to 79. Of the roughly 54 patients in dose escalation, about 20 had hepatocellular carcinoma, roughly 15 had melanoma, 9 had renal cell carcinoma and 9 had head and neck cancer. The purpose of peripheral TCRbeta sequencing was to test whether ivuxolimab changed TCR sequence diversity and led to clonal T-cell expansion. The paper covers the monotherapy dose-escalation part of the phase I ivuxolimab trial, which included N ≈ 52 patients. Intravenous ivuxolimab was administered to patients every 2 weeks at six dose levels: 0.01, 0.1, 0.3, 1.5, 3 and 10 mg/kg. Partial responses occurred in three dose-escalation patients: two with cutaneous melanoma and one with hepatocellular carcinoma. What the authors observed across the whole study: After ivuxolimab, CD8+ T cells had more expanded clones than CD4+ T cells on average. In the 0.1-3.0 mg/kg groups, partial responders were among the patients with the lowest normalized peripheral clonal expansion, particularly in CD8+ T cells. Low levels of normalized T-cell clonal expansion were also seen in some patients who did not respond. The antigen specificity of the clonally expanded peripheral T cells was not determined. At doses from 0.1 to 3.0 mg/kg, clonal expansion was seen in both CD4+ and CD8+ blood T cells between baseline and week 6.

Patients with a history of autoimmune disease or receiving systemic immunosuppression were excluded from the trial. Peripheral blood for TCR sequencing was collected from all dose cohorts at baseline, on cycle 4 day 1, and on cycle 7 day 1. The samples were taken from a phase I, first-in-human, multicenter, open-label dose-escalation trial of ivuxolimab. Adults with locally advanced or metastatic head and neck squamous cell, hepatocellular, melanoma or renal cell carcinoma were enrolled in the trial. Before TCR sequencing, CD4+ T cells and CD8+ T cells were sorted from peripheral blood as separate populations. Spanning cysteine to phenylalanine, the CDR3 consists of 17 amino acids. Just the 51-base CDR3 DNA is kept, in frame starting at base 1. Compared with germline, V lacks 5 bases and J lacks 4 bases; bases without a gene match: 8. CDR1 SGHAT and CDR2 FQNNGV were looked up in the germline V gene.

Genomic DNA was extracted from sorted cells for sequencing of the TCRbeta CDR3 region. TCRbeta CDR3 regions were sequenced using the immunoSEQ Assay. TCRdb holds this immuneACCESS table with in-frame rearrangements only. Some clones are missing; in checked studies, unresolved V genes explain under half, and the rest has no known cause. The sample records around 69,000 clones, 80% to 90% of which are singletons. 5.5% to 8% of the sample belongs to the ten largest clones. Turning to this clone: This clone's antigen is unknown. Base qualities are not provided; no much larger clone lies one nucleotide away.

The sample in question was CD4+ or CD8+ T cells sorted from blood, obtained in a trial of the OX40 agonist ivuxolimab. This receptor was identified in an adult with an advanced solid tumor such as melanoma, head and neck, liver or kidney cancer. The V and J genes are TRBV11-2 and TRBJ2-1; TRBD2 lines up with 13 middle nucleotides. Here the CDR3 is given as CASSPNPTSGGYNEQFF. In nucleotides, the sequence is TGTGCCAGCAGCCCTAACCCGACTAGCGGGGGGTACAATGAGCAGTTCTTC. With the rest looked up from the reference TRBV11-2 and TRBJ2-1 genes rather than sequenced, the full variable domain is EAGVAQSPRYKIIEKRQSVAFWCNPISGHATLYWYQQILGQGPKLLIQFQNNGVVDDSQLPKDRFSAERLKGVDSTLKIQPAKLEDSAVYLCASSPNPTSGGYNEQFFGPGTRLTVL.